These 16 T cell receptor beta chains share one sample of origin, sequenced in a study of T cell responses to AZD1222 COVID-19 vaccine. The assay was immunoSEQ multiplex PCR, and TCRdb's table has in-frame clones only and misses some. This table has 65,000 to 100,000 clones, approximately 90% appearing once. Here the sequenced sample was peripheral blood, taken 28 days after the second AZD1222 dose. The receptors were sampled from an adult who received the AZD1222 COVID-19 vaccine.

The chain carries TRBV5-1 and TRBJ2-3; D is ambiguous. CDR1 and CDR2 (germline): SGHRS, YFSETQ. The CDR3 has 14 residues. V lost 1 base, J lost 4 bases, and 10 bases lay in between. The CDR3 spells CASSLIWVSDTQYF. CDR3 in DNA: TGCGCCAGCAGCTTGATCTGGGTTTCAGATACGCAGTATTTT.

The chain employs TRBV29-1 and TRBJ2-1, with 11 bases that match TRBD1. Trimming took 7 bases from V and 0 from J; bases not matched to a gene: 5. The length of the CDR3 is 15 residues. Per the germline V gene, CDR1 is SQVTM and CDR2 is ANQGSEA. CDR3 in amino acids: CSATGTGGSYNEQFF. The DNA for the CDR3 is TGCAGCGCCACCGGGACAGGGGGCTCCTACAATGAGCAGTTCTTC.

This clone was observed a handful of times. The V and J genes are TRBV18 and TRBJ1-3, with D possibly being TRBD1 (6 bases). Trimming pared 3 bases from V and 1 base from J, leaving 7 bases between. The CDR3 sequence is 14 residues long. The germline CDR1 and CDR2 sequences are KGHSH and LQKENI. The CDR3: CASSPTGSGNTIYF. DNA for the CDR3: TGTGCCAGCTCACCTACAGGGTCTGGAAACACCATATATTTT.

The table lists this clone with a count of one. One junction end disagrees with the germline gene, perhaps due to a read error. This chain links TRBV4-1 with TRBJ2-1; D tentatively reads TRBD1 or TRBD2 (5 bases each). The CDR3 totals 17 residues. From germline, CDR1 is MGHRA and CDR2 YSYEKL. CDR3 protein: CVSSQVGARSGYNEQFF. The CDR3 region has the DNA TGCGTCAGCAGCCAAGTTGGGGCTAGGAGCGGTTACAATGAGCAGTTCTTC.

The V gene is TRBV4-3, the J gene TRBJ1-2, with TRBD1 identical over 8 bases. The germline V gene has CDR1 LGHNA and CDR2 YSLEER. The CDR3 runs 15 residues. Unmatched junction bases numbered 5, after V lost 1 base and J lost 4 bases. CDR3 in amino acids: CASSQAPGGPYGYTF. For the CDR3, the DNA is TGCGCCAGCAGCCAAGCTCCAGGGGGCCCCTATGGCTACACCTTC.

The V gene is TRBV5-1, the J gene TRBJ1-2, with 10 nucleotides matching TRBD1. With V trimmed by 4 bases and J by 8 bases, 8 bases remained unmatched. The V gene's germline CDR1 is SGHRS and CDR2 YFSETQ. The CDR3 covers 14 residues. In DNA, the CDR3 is TGCGCCAGCAGCGGGACAGGGGAAGTGTTGGGCTACACCTTC. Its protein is CASSGTGEVLGYTF.

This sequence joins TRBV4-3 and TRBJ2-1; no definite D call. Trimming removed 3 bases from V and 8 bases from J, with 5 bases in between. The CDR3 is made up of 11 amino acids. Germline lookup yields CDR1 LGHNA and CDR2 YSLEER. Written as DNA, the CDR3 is TGCGCCAGCAGCCAGGGTGATGAGCAGTTCTTC. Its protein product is CASSQGDEQFF.

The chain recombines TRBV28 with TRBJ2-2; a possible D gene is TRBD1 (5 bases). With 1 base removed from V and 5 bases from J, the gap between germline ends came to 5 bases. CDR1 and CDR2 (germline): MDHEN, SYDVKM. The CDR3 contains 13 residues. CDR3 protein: CASSLSGTGELFF. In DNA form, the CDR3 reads TGTGCCAGCAGTTTATCAGGGACCGGGGAGCTGTTTTTT.

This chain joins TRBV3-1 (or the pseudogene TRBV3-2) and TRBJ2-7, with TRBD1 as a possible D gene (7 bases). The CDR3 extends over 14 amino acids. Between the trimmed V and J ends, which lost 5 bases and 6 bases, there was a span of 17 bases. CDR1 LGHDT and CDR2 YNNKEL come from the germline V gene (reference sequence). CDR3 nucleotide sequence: TGTGCCAGCAGCACCGACGGGCGGGACAGCGAGCAGTACTTC. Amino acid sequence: CASSTDGRDSEQYF.

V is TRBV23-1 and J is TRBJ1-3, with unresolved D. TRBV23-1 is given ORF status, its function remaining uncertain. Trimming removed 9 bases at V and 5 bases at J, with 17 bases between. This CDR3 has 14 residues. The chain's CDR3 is CARLWGRNRNTIYF. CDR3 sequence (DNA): TGCGCCAGGTTATGGGGAAGAAATAGAAACACCATATATTTT.

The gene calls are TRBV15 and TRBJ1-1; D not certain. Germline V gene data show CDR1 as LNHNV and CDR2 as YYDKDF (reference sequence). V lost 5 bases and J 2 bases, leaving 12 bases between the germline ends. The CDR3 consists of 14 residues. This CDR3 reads CATSQARRNTEAFF. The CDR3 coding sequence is TGTGCCACCAGCCAAGCGAGACGAAACACTGAAGCTTTCTTT.

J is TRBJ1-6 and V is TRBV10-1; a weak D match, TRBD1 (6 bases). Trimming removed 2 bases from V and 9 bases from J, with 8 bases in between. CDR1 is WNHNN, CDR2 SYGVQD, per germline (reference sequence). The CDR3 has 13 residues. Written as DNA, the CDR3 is TGCGCCAGCAGTGAGGGCAGGGGTTCACCCCTCCACTTT. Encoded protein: CASSEGRGSPLHF.

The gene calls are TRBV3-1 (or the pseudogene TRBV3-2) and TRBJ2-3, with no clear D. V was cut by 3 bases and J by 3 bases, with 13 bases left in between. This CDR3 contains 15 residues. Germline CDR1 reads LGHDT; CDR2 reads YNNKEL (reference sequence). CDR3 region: CASSHWNRQTDTQYF. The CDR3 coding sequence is TGTGCCAGCAGCCACTGGAACCGGCAAACAGATACGCAGTATTTT.

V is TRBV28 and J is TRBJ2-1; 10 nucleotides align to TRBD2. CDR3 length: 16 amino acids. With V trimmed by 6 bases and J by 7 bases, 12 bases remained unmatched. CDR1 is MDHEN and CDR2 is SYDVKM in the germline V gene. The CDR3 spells CASRRQASGSGNEQFF. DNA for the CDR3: TGTGCCAGCAGGCGTCAAGCTAGCGGGAGTGGGAATGAGCAGTTCTTC.

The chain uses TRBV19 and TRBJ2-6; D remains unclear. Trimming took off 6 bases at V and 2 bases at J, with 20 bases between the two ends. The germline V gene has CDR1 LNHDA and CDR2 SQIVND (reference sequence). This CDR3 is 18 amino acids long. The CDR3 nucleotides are TGTGCCAGTAGGTCAGCGCTTGCGTTAAGACCTGGGGCCAACGTCCTGACTTTC. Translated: CASRSALALRPGANVLTF. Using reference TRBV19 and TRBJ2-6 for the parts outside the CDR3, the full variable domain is DGGITQSPKYLFRKEGQNVTLSCEQNLNHDAMYWYRQDPGQGLRLIYYSQIVNDFQKGDIAEGYSVSREKKESFPLTVTSAQKNPTAFYLCASRSALALRPGANVLTFGAGSRLTVL.

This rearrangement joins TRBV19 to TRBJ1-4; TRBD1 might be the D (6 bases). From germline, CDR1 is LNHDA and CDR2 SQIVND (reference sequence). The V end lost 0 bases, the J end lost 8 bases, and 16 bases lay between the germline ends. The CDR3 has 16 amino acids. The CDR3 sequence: CASSIDRGTSSEKLFF. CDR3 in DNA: TGTGCCAGTAGTATAGATCGTGGGACATCGTCGGAAAAACTGTTTTTT.